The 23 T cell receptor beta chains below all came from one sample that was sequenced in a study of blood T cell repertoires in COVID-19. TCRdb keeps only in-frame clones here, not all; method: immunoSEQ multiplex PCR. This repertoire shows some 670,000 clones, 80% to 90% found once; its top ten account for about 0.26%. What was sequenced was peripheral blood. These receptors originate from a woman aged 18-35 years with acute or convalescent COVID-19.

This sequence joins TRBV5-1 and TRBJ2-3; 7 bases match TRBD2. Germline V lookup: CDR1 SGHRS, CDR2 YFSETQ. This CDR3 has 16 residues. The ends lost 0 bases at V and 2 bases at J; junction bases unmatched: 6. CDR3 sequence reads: CASSLEASGTTDTQYF. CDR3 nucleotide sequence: TGCGCCAGCAGCTTGGAGGCTAGCGGAACCACAGATACGCAGTATTTT.

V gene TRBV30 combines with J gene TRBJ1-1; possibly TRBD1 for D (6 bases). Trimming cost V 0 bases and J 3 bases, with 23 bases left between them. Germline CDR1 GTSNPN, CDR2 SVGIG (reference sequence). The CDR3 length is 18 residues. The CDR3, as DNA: TGTGCCTGGAGTGTATATGGGGGCCTATTCCCGACGGACACTGAAGCTTTCTTT. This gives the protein CAWSVYGGLFPTDTEAFF.

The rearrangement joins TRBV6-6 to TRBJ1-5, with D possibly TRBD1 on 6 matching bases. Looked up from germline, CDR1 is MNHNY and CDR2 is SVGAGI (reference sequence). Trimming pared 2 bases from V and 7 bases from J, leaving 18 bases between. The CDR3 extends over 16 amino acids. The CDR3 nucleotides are TGTGCCAGCAGTTACCCTCTCCGGGACAACGGGCAGCCCCAGCATTTT. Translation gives CASSYPLRDNGQPQHF.

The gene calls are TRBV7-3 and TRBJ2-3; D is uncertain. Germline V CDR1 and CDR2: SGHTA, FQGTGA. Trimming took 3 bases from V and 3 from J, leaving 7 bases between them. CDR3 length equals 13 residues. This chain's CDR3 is CASSFQRTDTQYF. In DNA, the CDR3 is TGTGCCAGCAGCTTCCAGCGAACAGATACGCAGTATTTT.

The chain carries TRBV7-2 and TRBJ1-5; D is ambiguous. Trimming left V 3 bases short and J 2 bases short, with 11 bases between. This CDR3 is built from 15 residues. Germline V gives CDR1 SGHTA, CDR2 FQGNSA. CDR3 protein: CASSFDFKGNQPQHF. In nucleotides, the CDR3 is TGTGCCAGCAGCTTCGACTTCAAAGGCAATCAGCCCCAGCATTTT.

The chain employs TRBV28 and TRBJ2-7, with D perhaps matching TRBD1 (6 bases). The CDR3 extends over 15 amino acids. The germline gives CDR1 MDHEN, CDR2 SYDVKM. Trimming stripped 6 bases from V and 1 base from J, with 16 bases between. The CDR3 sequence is CASRTREGESYEQYF. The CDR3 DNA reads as TGTGCCAGCAGGACACGTGAGGGGGAATCCTACGAGCAGTACTTC. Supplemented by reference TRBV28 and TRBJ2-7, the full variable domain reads DVKVTQSSRYLVKRTGEKVFLECVQDMDHENMFWYRQDPGLGLRLIYFSYDVKMKEKGDIPEGYSVSREKKERFSLILESASTNQTSMYLCASRTREGESYEQYFGPGTRLTVT.

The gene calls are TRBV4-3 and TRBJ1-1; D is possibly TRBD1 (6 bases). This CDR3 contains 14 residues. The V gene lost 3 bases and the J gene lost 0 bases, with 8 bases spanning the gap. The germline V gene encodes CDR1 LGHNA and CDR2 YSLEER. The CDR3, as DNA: TGCGCCAGCAGCCAGGACAGATTGAACACTGAAGCTTTCTTT. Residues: CASSQDRLNTEAFF.

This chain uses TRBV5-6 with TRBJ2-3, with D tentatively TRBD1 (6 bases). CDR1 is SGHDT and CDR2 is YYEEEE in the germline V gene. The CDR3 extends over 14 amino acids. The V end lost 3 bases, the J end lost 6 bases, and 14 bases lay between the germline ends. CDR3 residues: CASSSGGLTDTQYF. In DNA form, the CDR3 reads TGTGCCAGCAGCTCTGGGGGCCTTACGGATACGCAGTATTTT. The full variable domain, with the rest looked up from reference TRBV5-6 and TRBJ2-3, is DAGVTQSPTHLIKTRGQQVTLRCSPKSGHDTVSWYQQALGQGPQFIFQYYEEEERQRGNFPDRFSGHQFPNYSSELNVNALLLGDSALYLCASSSGGLTDTQYFGPGTRLTVL.

The CDR3 region has the DNA TGTGCCAGCAGCTCCCGGGACAGGGGGCTTCGGGAGACCCAGTACTTC. It encodes CASSSRDRGLRETQYF. The chain recombines TRBV7-2 with TRBJ2-5; 12 bases fit TRBD1. CDR1 and CDR2 (germline): SGHTA, FQGNSA. The CDR3 extends over 16 amino acids. Trimming removed 4 bases from V and 5 bases from J; junction bases left unmatched: 8.

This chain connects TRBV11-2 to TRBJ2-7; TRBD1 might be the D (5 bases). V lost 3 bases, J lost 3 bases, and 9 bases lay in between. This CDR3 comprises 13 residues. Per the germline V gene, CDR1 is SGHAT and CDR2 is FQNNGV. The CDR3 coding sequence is TGTGCCAGCAGCTTGACAGTACTCTACGAGCAGTACTTC. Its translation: CASSLTVLYEQYF.

The CDR3 region has the DNA TGTGCCAGCATGGGTTCGGGAAACGGCTACACCTTC. As protein: CASMGSGNGYTF. This chain connects TRBV2 to TRBJ1-2; no reliable D call. V lost 7 bases and J lost 8, with 14 bases in between. Germline CDR1 reads SNHLY; CDR2 reads FYNNEI. The CDR3 loop spans 12 amino acids.

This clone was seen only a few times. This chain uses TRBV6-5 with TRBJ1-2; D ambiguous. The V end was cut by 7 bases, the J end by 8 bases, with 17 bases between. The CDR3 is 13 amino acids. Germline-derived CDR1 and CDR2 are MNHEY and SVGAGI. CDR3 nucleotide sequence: TGTGCCAGCACCCCCAGGATAGAGTACGGCTACACCTTC. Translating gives CASTPRIEYGYTF.

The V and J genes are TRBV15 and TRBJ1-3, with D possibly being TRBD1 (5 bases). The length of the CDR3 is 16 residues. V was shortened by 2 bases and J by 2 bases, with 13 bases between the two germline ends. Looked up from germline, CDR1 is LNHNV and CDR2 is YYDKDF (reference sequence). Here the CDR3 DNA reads TGTGCCACCAGCAGACAGGGATCCGGCCCTGGAAACACCATATATTTT. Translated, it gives CATSRQGSGPGNTIYF.

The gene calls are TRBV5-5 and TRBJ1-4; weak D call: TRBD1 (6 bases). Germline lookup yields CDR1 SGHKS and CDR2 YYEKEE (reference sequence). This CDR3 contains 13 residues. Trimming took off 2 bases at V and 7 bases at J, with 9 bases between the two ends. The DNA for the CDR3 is TGTGCCAGCAGCTTCGACAGGATTGAAAAACTGTTTTTT. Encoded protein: CASSFDRIEKLFF.

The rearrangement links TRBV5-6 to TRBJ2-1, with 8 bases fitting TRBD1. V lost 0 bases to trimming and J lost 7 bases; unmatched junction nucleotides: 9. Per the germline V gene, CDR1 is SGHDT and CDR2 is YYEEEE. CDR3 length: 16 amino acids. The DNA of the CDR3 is TGTGCCAGCAGCTTGGTCTGGCAGGGGGCGCAGAATGAGCAGTTCTTC. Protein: CASSLVWQGAQNEQFF.

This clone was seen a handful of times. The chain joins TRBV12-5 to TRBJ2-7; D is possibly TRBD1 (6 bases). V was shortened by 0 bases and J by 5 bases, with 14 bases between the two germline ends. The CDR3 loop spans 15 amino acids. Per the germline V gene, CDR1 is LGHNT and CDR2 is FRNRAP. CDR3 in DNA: TGTGCTAGTGGTTTGGTGGGACACGGGTTGGACGAGCAGTACTTC. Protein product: CASGLVGHGLDEQYF.

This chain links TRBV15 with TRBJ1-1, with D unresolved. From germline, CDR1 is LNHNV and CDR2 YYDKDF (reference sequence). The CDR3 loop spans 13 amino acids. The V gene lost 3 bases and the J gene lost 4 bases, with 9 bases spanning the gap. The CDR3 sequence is CATSSQARTEAFF. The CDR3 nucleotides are TGTGCCACCAGCAGTCAGGCTCGCACTGAAGCTTTCTTT.

In DNA form, the CDR3 reads TGTGCCAGCAGTGCGCCGGGATTCCGATCCGGGCAGTACTTC. Its translation: CASSAPGFRSGQYF. The J gene is TRBJ2-7, the V gene TRBV27, with D perhaps TRBD2 (5 bases). The CDR3 has 14 residues. Germline V lookup: CDR1 MNHEY, CDR2 SMNVEV (reference sequence). Trimming removed 5 bases from V and 9 bases from J, with 20 bases in between.

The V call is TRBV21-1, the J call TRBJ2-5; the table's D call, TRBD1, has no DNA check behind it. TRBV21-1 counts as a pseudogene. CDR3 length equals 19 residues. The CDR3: CASGRGLKTGMKDQETQYF. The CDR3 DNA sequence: TGTGCCAGCGGAAGAGGCTTAAAGACAGGGATGAAGGACCAAGAGACCCAGTACTTC.

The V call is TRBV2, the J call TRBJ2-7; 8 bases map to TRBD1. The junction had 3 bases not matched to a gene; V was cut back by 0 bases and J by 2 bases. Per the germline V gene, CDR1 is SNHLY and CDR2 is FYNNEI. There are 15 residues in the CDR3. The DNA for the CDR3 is TGTGCCAGCAGTGAAGCGGACAGGGCAACCTACGAGCAGTACTTC. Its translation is CASSEADRATYEQYF. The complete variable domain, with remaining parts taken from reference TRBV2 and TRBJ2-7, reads EPEVTQTPSHQVTQMGQEVILRCVPISNHLYFYWYRQILGQKVEFLVSFYNNEISEKSEIFDDQFSVERPDGSNFTLKIRSTKLEDSAMYFCASSEADRATYEQYFGPGTRLTVT.

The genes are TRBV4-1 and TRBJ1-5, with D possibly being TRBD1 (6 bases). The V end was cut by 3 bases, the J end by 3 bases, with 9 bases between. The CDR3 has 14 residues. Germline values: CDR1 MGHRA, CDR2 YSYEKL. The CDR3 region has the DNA TGCGCCAGCAGCCAGGGGACACCCAATCAGCCCCAGCATTTT. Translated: CASSQGTPNQPQHF.

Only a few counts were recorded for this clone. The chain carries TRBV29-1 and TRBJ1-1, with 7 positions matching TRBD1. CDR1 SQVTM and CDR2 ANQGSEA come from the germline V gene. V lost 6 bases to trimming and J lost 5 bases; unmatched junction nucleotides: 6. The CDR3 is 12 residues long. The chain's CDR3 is CSVSTGKTEAFF. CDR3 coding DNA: TGCAGCGTATCGACAGGGAAAACTGAAGCTTTCTTT.

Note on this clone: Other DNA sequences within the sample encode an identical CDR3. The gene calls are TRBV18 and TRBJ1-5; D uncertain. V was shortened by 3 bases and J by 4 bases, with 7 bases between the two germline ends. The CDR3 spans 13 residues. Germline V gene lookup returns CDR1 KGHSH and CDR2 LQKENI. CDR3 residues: CASSPSLNQPQHF. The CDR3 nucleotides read TGTGCCAGCTCACCTTCGTTAAATCAGCCCCAGCATTTT.